This passage covers 26 T cell receptor beta chains from one sample sequenced in a study of T-cell reconstitution after alpha-beta-depleted transplantation in children. Unique molecular identifiers were incorporated when the TCRbeta library was constructed. Each CDR3 protein gets one entry after TCRdb re-called the PCR reads with MiXCR. This table has about 980,000 distinct CDR3 sequences, roughly 31% appearing once. Specimen: PBMCs, mostly from graft donor cells, collected 360 days after TCRalphabeta/CD19-depleted stem cell transplant. The receptor set was obtained from a boy younger than two who had a stem cell transplant for SCID, so the T cells may come from the graft donor.

V is TRBV10-1 and J is TRBJ1-4; 7 bases map to TRBD1. Trimming took 7 bases from V and 12 from J; bases not matched to a gene: 11. CDR3 length: 13 residues. Germline assignment: CDR1 WNHNN and CDR2 SYGVQD (reference sequence). The CDR3 reads CASNFGQVCQLFF. CDR3 nucleotide sequence: TGCGCCAGCAATTTTGGACAGGTTTGTCAACTGTTTTTT.

This rearrangement joins TRBV20-1 to TRBJ1-5; D may be TRBD1 (6 bases). V dropped 6 bases and J dropped 7 bases, with 16 bases sitting between them. Germline CDR1 is DFQATT and CDR2 is SNEGSKA (reference sequence). The CDR3 totals 13 residues. The DNA for the CDR3 is TGCAGTGCCCCGGTCGGGGGCGGACAGCCCCAGCATTTT. Amino acid sequence: CSAPVGGGQPQHF.

This clonotype was observed a few times. The chain recombines TRBV7-9 with TRBJ2-1; D is uncertain. Germline assignment: CDR1 SEHNR and CDR2 FQNEAQ (reference sequence). Trimming took 3 bases from V and 6 from J, leaving 12 bases between them. The CDR3 runs 14 residues. Here the CDR3 DNA reads TGTGCCAGCAGCTTTGTTCTCACACCCAATGAGCAGTTCTTC. This codes for CASSFVLTPNEQFF.

The V and J genes are TRBV5-1 and TRBJ2-6; D is unresolved. The CDR3 is 14 residues long. Trimming left V 6 bases short and J 0 bases short, with 7 bases between. The germline V gene has CDR1 SGHRS and CDR2 YFSETQ. DNA of the CDR3: TGCGCCAGCACCCTTAGCTCTGGGGCCAACGTCCTGACTTTC. Translating it yields CASTLSSGANVLTF.

This clonotype has just one count. V and J are TRBV5-1 and TRBJ2-7, with 13 positions matching TRBD2. The CDR3 totals 15 residues. Trimming removed 4 bases from V and 2 bases from J; junction bases left unmatched: 3. Per germline, CDR1 SGHRS and CDR2 YFSETQ. The CDR3 reads CASSQGLAGPYEQYF. CDR3 nucleotides: TGCGCCAGCAGCCAGGGACTAGCGGGGCCCTACGAGCAGTACTTC.

The chain is built from TRBV10-3 and TRBJ2-3; a possible D gene is TRBD2 (5 bases). V lost 3 bases and J lost 4, with 5 bases in between. CDR3 length: 12 amino acids. In germline, CDR1 is ENHRY, CDR2 SYGVKD. The CDR3 nucleotides read TGTGCCATCAGTGAAGCGGCAGATACGCAGTATTTT. This sequence encodes CAISEAADTQYF.

This clonotype has a count of ten or more. The chain combines TRBV12-3 or TRBV12-4 with TRBJ2-1; D not certain. The CDR3 totals 15 residues. Trimming removed 5 bases at V and 0 bases at J, with 11 bases between. The CDR3 coding sequence is TGTGCCAGCAGTCCTCCCCTGAGCTCCTACAATGAGCAGTTCTTC. Its protein product is CASSPPLSSYNEQFF.

The V call is TRBV24-1, the J call TRBJ2-5; D not certain. CDR3 size: 13 residues. CDR1 and CDR2 (germline): KGHDR, SFDVKD. Deletions cut 9 bases from V and 5 bases from J, with 15 bases between. The CDR3 DNA sequence: TGTGCCACCCCGGCTTCGCGGCTCGAGACCCAGTACTTC. This codes for CATPASRLETQYF.

A few counts support this clonotype. The chain is built from TRBV6-2 or TRBV6-3 and TRBJ2-1, with a possible D match to TRBD2 (5 bases). Per germline, CDR1 MNHEY and CDR2 SVGEGT. This CDR3 has 14 amino acids. V was pared by 1 base and J by 7 bases, with 11 bases between. This CDR3 is CASSYWASLNEQFF. CDR3 sequence (DNA): TGTGCCAGCAGTTACTGGGCTAGCCTTAATGAGCAGTTCTTC.

Many counts were recorded for this clonotype. V and J are TRBV6-5 and TRBJ2-2, with D perhaps TRBD1 (6 bases). V shed 5 bases and J shed 2 bases, with 12 bases lying between them. CDR1 is MNHEY, CDR2 SVGAGI, per germline. The CDR3 has 15 amino acids. The CDR3 loop reads CASSHRTENTGELFF. The CDR3 bases are TGTGCCAGCAGTCACCGGACAGAAAACACCGGGGAGCTGTTTTTT.

In its sample, this clonotype was seen a few times. The chain joins TRBV27 to TRBJ2-3; 13 bases are a match to TRBD2. This CDR3 is 15 amino acids long. Germline V gene data show CDR1 as MNHEY and CDR2 as SMNVEV (reference sequence). V dropped 6 bases and J dropped 0; count of bases not matched to a gene: 0. CDR3 sequence (DNA): TGTGCCAGCAGACTAGCGGGGGGGAGCACAGATACGCAGTATTTT. As protein: CASRLAGGSTDTQYF.

The V call is TRBV2, the J call TRBJ2-1; D could derive from TRBD1 or TRBD2 (5 bases each). The CDR3 spans 17 residues. Germline V gene sequence: CDR1 SNHLY, CDR2 FYNNEI. V lost 2 bases to trimming and J lost 2 bases, with 16 bases between them. The CDR3 loop is CASSERIGTQPYNEQFF. CDR3 DNA: TGTGCCAGCAGTGAAAGGATAGGGACCCAACCCTACAATGAGCAGTTCTTC.

CDR3 protein: CASSEGGARNEQYF. CDR3 nucleotides: TGTGCCAGCAGCGAAGGGGGGGCCCGAAACGAGCAGTACTTC. This chain joins TRBV7-2 and TRBJ2-7, with D tentatively TRBD2 (7 bases). The CDR3 covers 14 residues. Germline CDR1 is SGHTA and CDR2 is FQGNSA. Trimming took 5 bases from V and 5 from J, leaving 16 bases between them.

The J gene is TRBJ1-1, the V gene TRBV6-5; no firm D call. V lost 0 bases and J 9 bases, leaving 17 bases between the germline ends. The CDR3 length is 15 residues. In germline, CDR1 is MNHEY, CDR2 SVGAGI. CDR3 in amino acids: CASSYSSHPPTQAFF. The CDR3 nucleotides are TGTGCCAGCAGTTACTCGAGTCACCCGCCGACCCAAGCTTTCTTT.

The rearrangement joins TRBV12-3 or TRBV12-4 to TRBJ2-7, with a weak D call TRBD1 (6 bases). This CDR3 is 14 amino acids long. The V and J ends lost 6 bases and 5 bases respectively, with 17 bases between them. CDR3 sequence reads: CASREWNGGHEQYF. For the CDR3, the DNA is TGTGCCAGCAGGGAGTGGAATGGGGGCCACGAGCAGTACTTC.

This sequence joins TRBV20-1 and TRBJ2-7; 7 nucleotides match TRBD2. Trimming at V came to 6 bases and at J to 3 bases, leaving 8 bases not matched to a gene. Germline lookup yields CDR1 DFQATT and CDR2 SNEGSKA (reference sequence). The CDR3 has 13 amino acids. CDR3 sequence reads: CSALVGEGYEQYF. The CDR3 region has the DNA TGCAGTGCACTAGTGGGGGAGGGCTACGAGCAGTACTTC.

This clonotype was counted a few times. The J gene is TRBJ2-3, the V gene TRBV6-5; 8 nucleotides align to TRBD1. Unmatched junction bases numbered 2, after V lost 0 bases and J lost 3 bases. The CDR3 runs 15 residues. CDR1 and CDR2 from the germline V gene are MNHEY and SVGAGI. This chain's CDR3 is CASSYSGQATDTQYF. Here the CDR3 DNA reads TGTGCCAGCAGTTACTCGGGACAGGCTACAGATACGCAGTATTTT.

This clonotype has a handful of counts. The chain has TRBV7-9 and TRBJ2-7; 7 nucleotides match TRBD1. CDR3 length: 15 amino acids. The J segment lost 5 bases and the V segment lost 7 bases, leaving 14 bases of the junction unmatched. Germline CDR1 is SEHNR and CDR2 is FQNEAQ (reference sequence). The CDR3 DNA sequence: TGTGCCAGCACTCCCGAAAGTACAGGGGAACACGAGCAGTACTTC. Its translation is CASTPESTGEHEQYF.

This rearrangement joins TRBV20-1 to TRBJ2-1; perhaps TRBD2 as D (5 bases). Germline values: CDR1 DFQATT, CDR2 SNEGSKA (reference sequence). V was trimmed by 6 bases and J by 4 bases, leaving 10 bases between them. There are 12 residues in the CDR3. The CDR3 sequence is CSASGLYNEQFF. The DNA of the CDR3 is TGCAGTGCCAGTGGACTGTACAATGAGCAGTTCTTC.

V gene TRBV24-1 combines with J gene TRBJ2-3; D remains ambiguous. Between the trimmed V and J ends, which lost 7 bases and 0 bases, there was a span of 10 bases. The CDR3 is 14 amino acids. Germline-derived CDR1 and CDR2 are KGHDR and SFDVKD. The CDR3 region has the DNA TGTGCCACCAGGGACGCCACTAGCACAGATACGCAGTATTTT. This sequence encodes CATRDATSTDTQYF.

This clonotype turned up a few times. The gene calls are TRBV28 and TRBJ2-3; 9 nucleotides line up with TRBD1. Trimming removed 6 bases from V and 1 base from J; junction bases left unmatched: 11. CDR3 length: 17 amino acids. Germline loops: CDR1 MDHEN, CDR2 SYDVKM. The CDR3 nucleotides are TGTGCCAGCAGGCTAGTCCCGGGACAGGGAGGCACAGATACGCAGTATTTT. Residues: CASRLVPGQGGTDTQYF.

This clonotype showed up just a few times. This chain joins TRBV7-9 and TRBJ1-1; maybe TRBD1 (5 bases). Germline CDR1 SEHNR, CDR2 FQNEAQ (reference sequence). Trimming removed 7 bases from V and 1 base from J, with 10 bases in between. The CDR3 runs to 13 residues. In DNA, the CDR3 is TGTGCCAGCAAGGGGAGGGGGAACACTGAAGCTTTCTTT. Protein: CASKGRGNTEAFF.

The chain recombines TRBV12-3 or TRBV12-4 with TRBJ1-4; a weak D match, TRBD1 (5 bases). The CDR3 loop spans 15 amino acids. The ends were cut back, 5 bases at V and 2 bases at J, with 12 bases in the middle. CDR3 residues: CASSPRGATNEKLFF. Written as DNA, the CDR3 is TGTGCCAGCAGTCCCCGCGGGGCCACTAATGAAAAACTGTTTTTT.

This clonotype was detected a few times. The CDR3 here is CASSLHTTKGFSTYEQYF. For the CDR3, the DNA is TGTGCCAGCAGCTTGCATACGACTAAAGGGTTCTCGACCTACGAGCAGTACTTC. This chain links TRBV5-5 with TRBJ2-7, with a weak D call TRBD2 (5 bases). This CDR3 spans 18 amino acids. The V and J ends lost 1 base and 2 bases respectively, with 22 bases between them. Per the germline V gene, CDR1 is SGHKS and CDR2 is YYEKEE (reference sequence). Filled out from reference TRBV5-5 and TRBJ2-7, the complete variable domain reads DAGVTQSPTHLIKTRGQQVTLRCSPISGHKSVSWYQQVLGQGPQFIFQYYEKEERGRGNFPDRFSARQFPNYSSELNVNALLLGDSALYLCASSLHTTKGFSTYEQYFGPGTRLTVT.

J is TRBJ2-7 and V is TRBV5-1, with a possible D match to TRBD1 (6 bases). The germline CDR1 and CDR2 sequences are SGHRS and YFSETQ. The CDR3 has 14 amino acids. V dropped 4 bases and J dropped 7 bases, with 18 bases sitting between them. The CDR3, as DNA: TGCGCCAGCAGCCTCGGGACACAGGGTGGGGAGCAGTACTTC. It encodes CASSLGTQGGEQYF.

This clonotype showed up just a few times. The chain uses TRBV6-5 and TRBJ2-2; the D gene is possibly TRBD1 (5 bases). V lost 3 bases to trimming and J lost 6 bases, with 14 bases between them. Germline CDR1 reads MNHEY; CDR2 reads SVGAGI. This CDR3 has 15 amino acids. The CDR3 DNA reads TGTGCCAGCAGTTATTGGCAGGGCCCGGCCGGGGAGCTGTTTTTT. It yields the protein CASSYWQGPAGELFF.